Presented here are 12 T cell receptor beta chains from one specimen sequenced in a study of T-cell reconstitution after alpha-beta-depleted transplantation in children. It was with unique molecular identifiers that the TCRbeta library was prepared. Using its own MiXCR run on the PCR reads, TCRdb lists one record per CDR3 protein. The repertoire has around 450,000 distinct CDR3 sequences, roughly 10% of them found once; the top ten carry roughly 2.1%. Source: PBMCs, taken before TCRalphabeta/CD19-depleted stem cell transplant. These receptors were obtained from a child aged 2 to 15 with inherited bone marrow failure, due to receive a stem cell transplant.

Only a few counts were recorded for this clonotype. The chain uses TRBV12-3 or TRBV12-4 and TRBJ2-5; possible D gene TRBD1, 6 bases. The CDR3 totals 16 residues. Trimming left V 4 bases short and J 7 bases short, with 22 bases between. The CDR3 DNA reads TGTGCCAGCAGTTCCGCAGCGACAGGTCTAGGGTCGACCCAGTACTTC. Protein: CASSSAATGLGSTQYF.

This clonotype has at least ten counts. The CDR3 DNA reads as TGTGCCAGCAGAACACGGGTTCTCGGTACCGGGGAGCTGTTTTTT. Its protein product is CASRTRVLGTGELFF. The chain combines TRBV12-3 or TRBV12-4 with TRBJ2-2; D call uncertain. The CDR3 is 15 residues long. V dropped 6 bases and J dropped 5 bases, with 16 bases sitting between them.

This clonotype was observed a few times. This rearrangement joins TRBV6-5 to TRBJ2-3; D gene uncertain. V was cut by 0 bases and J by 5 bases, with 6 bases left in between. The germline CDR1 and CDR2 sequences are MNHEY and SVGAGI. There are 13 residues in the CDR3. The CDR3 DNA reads TGTGCCAGCAGTTACTCCGTTTTAGATACGCAGTATTTT. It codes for CASSYSVLDTQYF.

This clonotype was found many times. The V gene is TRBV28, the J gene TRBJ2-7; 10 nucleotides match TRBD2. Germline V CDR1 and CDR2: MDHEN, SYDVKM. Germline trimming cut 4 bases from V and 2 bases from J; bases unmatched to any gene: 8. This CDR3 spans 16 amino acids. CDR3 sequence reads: CASSWPGLANTYEQYF. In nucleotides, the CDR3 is TGTGCCAGCAGTTGGCCGGGACTAGCGAATACCTACGAGCAGTACTTC. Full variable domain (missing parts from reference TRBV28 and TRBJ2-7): DVKVTQSSRYLVKRTGEKVFLECVQDMDHENMFWYRQDPGLGLRLIYFSYDVKMKEKGDIPEGYSVSREKKERFSLILESASTNQTSMYLCASSWPGLANTYEQYFGPGTRLTVT.

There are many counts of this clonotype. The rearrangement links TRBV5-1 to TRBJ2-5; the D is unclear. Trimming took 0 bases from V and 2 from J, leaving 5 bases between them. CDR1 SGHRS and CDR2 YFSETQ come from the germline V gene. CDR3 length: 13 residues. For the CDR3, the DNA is TGCGCCAGCAGCTTGGAACAGCAAGAGACCCAGTACTTC. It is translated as CASSLEQQETQYF. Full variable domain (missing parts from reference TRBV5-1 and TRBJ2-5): KAGVTQTPRYLIKTRGQQVTLSCSPISGHRSVSWYQQTPGQGLQFLFEYFSETQRNKGNFPGRFSGRQFSNSRSEMNVSTLELGDSALYLCASSLEQQETQYFGPGTRLLVL.

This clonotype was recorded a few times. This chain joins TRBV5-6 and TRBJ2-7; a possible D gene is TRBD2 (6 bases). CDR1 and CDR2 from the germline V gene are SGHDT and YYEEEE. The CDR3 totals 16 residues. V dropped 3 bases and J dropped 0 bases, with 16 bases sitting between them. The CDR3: CASSWVAEMSSYEQYF. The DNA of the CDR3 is TGTGCCAGCAGCTGGGTAGCGGAGATGAGCTCCTACGAGCAGTACTTC.

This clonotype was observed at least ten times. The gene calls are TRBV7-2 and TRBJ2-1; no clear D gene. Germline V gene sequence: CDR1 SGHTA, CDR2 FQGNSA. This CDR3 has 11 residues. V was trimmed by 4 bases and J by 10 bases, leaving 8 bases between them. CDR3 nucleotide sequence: TGTGCCAGCAGCTACACCATGGAGCAGTTCTTC. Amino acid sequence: CASSYTMEQFF.

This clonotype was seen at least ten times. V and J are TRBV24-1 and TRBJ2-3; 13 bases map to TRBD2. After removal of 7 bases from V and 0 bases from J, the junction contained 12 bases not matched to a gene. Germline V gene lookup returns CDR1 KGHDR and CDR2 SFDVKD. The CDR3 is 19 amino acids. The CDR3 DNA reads TGTGCCACCAGCGCCCCAGGACTAGCGGGAGCAGGTAGCACAGATACGCAGTATTTT. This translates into CATSAPGLAGAGSTDTQYF.

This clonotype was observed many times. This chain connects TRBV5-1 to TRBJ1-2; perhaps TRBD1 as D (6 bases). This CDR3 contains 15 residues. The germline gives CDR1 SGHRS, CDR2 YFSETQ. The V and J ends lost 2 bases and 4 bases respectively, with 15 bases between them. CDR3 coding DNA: TGCGCCAGCAGCTTTGAACAGGGACCGTTCTATGGCTACACCTTC. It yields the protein CASSFEQGPFYGYTF. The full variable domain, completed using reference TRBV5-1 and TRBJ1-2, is KAGVTQTPRYLIKTRGQQVTLSCSPISGHRSVSWYQQTPGQGLQFLFEYFSETQRNKGNFPGRFSGRQFSNSRSEMNVSTLELGDSALYLCASSFEQGPFYGYTFGSGTRLTVV.

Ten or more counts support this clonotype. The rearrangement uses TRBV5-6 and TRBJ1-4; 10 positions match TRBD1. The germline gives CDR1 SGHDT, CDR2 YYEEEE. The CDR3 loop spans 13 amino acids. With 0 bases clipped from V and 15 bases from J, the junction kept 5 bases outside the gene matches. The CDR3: CASSLGQGASVFF. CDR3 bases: TGTGCCAGCAGCTTGGGACAGGGGGCGTCGGTGTTTTTT.

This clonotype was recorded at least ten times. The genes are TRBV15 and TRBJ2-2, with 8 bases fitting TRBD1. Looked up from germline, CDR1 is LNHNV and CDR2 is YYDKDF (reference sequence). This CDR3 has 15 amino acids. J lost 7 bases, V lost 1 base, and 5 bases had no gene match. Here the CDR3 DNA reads TGTGCCACCAGCAGAGCGGGACAGGAAGGCGGGGAGCTGTTTTTT. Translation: CATSRAGQEGGELFF.

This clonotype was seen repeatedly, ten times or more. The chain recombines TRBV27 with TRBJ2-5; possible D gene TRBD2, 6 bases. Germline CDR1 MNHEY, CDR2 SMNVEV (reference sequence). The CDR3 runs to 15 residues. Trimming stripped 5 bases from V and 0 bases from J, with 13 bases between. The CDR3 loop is CASSRGGDDQETQYF. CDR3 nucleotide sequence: TGTGCCAGCAGTCGGGGCGGGGACGACCAAGAGACCCAGTACTTC.